Shown below are 25 T cell receptor beta chains from a single sample sequenced in a study of cytomegalovirus exposure and HLA in healthy donors. Primers: 60 Vbeta forward and 13 Jbeta reverse. Assay used: immunoSEQ multiplex PCR; TCRdb lists only in-frame clones, some missing. The table for this sample gives some 71,000 clones. The material sequenced was PBMCs. These receptors were obtained from a woman in her 30s in good health and CMV-seronegative.

The chain recombines TRBV5-4 with TRBJ1-4, with D possibly being TRBD1 (6 bases). The germline V gene has CDR1 SGHNT and CDR2 YYREEE (reference sequence). V was trimmed by 4 bases and J by 5 bases, leaving 12 bases between them. The CDR3 runs 14 residues. CDR3 in DNA: TGTGCCAGCAGCACGGGACAATTAAATGAAAAACTGTTTTTT. Translated, it gives CASSTGQLNEKLFF.

The chain recombines TRBV6-5 with TRBJ1-4; D uncertain. The CDR3 consists of 16 residues. V dropped 4 bases and J dropped 7 bases, with 19 bases sitting between them. Germline-derived CDR1 and CDR2 are MNHEY and SVGAGI. The CDR3 bases are TGTGCCAGCAGTTCCATAGGCGGCGCCTCGCGTGAAAAACTGTTTTTT. Its translation is CASSSIGGASREKLFF.

The chain combines TRBV6-5 with TRBJ1-3; D remains ambiguous. Trimming removed 5 bases from V and 1 base from J, with 9 bases in between. In germline, CDR1 is MNHEY, CDR2 SVGAGI. The CDR3 runs 14 residues. In DNA form, the CDR3 reads TGTGCCAGCAGTCTAAGTTCGTCTGGAAACACCATATATTTT. Its translation is CASSLSSSGNTIYF.

The chain is built from TRBV4-1 and TRBJ2-5; tentative D call: TRBD2 (5 bases). The V gene's germline CDR1 is MGHRA and CDR2 YSYEKL. V lost 0 bases and J 5 bases, leaving 16 bases between the germline ends. CDR3 size: 16 residues. The CDR3 region is CASSQEPGSWKETQYF. The CDR3 nucleotides read TGCGCCAGCAGCCAAGAACCGGGGAGCTGGAAGGAGACCCAGTACTTC.

This chain links TRBV6-1 with TRBJ1-5; no definite D call. V lost 8 bases, J lost 7 bases, and 12 bases lay in between. The CDR3 runs 12 residues. Germline-derived CDR1 and CDR2 are MNHNS and SASEGT. The DNA for the CDR3 is TGTGCCAGCGGGGAGAGCAGGCAGCCCCAGCATTTT. Protein sequence: CASGESRQPQHF.

The rearrangement joins TRBV7-9 to TRBJ2-7; 7 bases are shared with TRBD2. This CDR3 has 12 amino acids. The ends lost 8 bases at V and 3 bases at J; junction bases unmatched: 4. CDR1 and CDR2 from the germline V gene are SEHNR and FQNEAQ (reference sequence). The CDR3 is CASSRENYEQYF. The CDR3 region has the DNA TGTGCCAGCTCGCGGGAGAACTACGAGCAGTACTTC.

This chain connects TRBV6-5 to TRBJ2-7, with D possibly being TRBD1 (6 bases). Germline V CDR1 and CDR2: MNHEY, SVGAGI. The CDR3 is made up of 13 amino acids. Trimming took 4 bases from V and 2 from J, leaving 9 bases between them. CDR3 residues: CASSSGHAYEQYF. The CDR3 DNA follows: TGTGCCAGCAGTTCGGGACATGCCTACGAGCAGTACTTC.

The V and J genes are TRBV5-4 and TRBJ2-3; 10 bases map to TRBD2. Germline-derived CDR1 and CDR2 are SGHNT and YYREEE (reference sequence). The CDR3 consists of 15 residues. Losses at the gene ends were 4 bases for V and 3 bases for J; bases not matched to a gene: 5. CDR3 sequence (DNA): TGTGCCAGCAGCACTAGCGGGATCGGAACAGATACGCAGTATTTT. Its protein is CASSTSGIGTDTQYF.

V usage is TRBV5-1 and J usage is TRBJ2-4; maybe TRBD2 (6 bases). CDR1 is SGHRS and CDR2 is YFSETQ in the germline V gene. This CDR3 comprises 14 residues. V was trimmed by 4 bases and J by 6 bases, leaving 14 bases between them. The CDR3 nucleotides are TGCGCCAGCAGCCCGACCGGGGGTAGAAACATTCAGTACTTC. Its translation is CASSPTGGRNIQYF. Full variable domain (rest looked up from reference TRBV5-1 and TRBJ2-4): KAGVTQTPRYLIKTRGQQVTLSCSPISGHRSVSWYQQTPGQGLQFLFEYFSETQRNKGNFPGRFSGRQFSNSRSEMNVSTLELGDSALYLCASSPTGGRNIQYFGAGTRLSVL.

The chain links TRBV6-5 to TRBJ2-7, with D tentatively TRBD1 (7 bases). Between the trimmed V and J ends, which lost 0 bases and 5 bases, there was a span of 14 bases. Germline CDR1 is MNHEY and CDR2 is SVGAGI. This CDR3 is 15 amino acids long. This CDR3 reads CASSYSRQGGNEQYF. DNA for the CDR3: TGTGCCAGCAGTTACTCAAGACAGGGAGGAAACGAGCAGTACTTC.

The rearrangement joins TRBV9 to TRBJ1-3; no reliable D call. This CDR3 is 14 amino acids long. The germline V gene has CDR1 SGDLS and CDR2 YYNGEE. V lost 0 bases, J lost 9 bases, and 13 bases lay in between. The CDR3 DNA sequence: TGTGCCAGCAGCGTAGGAGTGGAGGAGGGCACCATATATTTT. It translates to CASSVGVEEGTIYF.

The rearrangement uses TRBV6-1 and TRBJ1-5, with no clear D. There are 13 residues in the CDR3. Trimming stripped 7 bases from V and 5 bases from J, with 12 bases between. Germline-derived CDR1 and CDR2 are MNHNS and SASEGT. CDR3: CASNQERDQPQHF. Written as DNA, the CDR3 is TGTGCCAGCAACCAGGAGCGGGATCAGCCCCAGCATTTT.

V gene TRBV11-2 combines with J gene TRBJ2-7; tentatively, D is TRBD2 (7 bases). The V gene's germline CDR1 is SGHAT and CDR2 FQNNGV. V dropped 7 bases and J dropped 2 bases, with 15 bases sitting between them. The CDR3 spans 14 residues. CDR3 amino acids: CASTLGGATYEQYF. The DNA for the CDR3 is TGTGCCAGCACCCTGGGGGGGGCGACCTACGAGCAGTACTTC.

The chain couples TRBV19 to TRBJ2-7, with TRBD1 as a possible D gene (7 bases). This CDR3 is built from 14 residues. Per the germline V gene, CDR1 is LNHDA and CDR2 is SQIVND (reference sequence). V lost 2 bases and J 2 bases, leaving 10 bases between the germline ends. The CDR3 nucleotides read TGTGCCAGTAGTATACAGGGGGGCCCCTACGAGCAGTACTTC. Protein sequence: CASSIQGGPYEQYF. Filled out from reference TRBV19 and TRBJ2-7, the complete variable domain reads DGGITQSPKYLFRKEGQNVTLSCEQNLNHDAMYWYRQDPGQGLRLIYYSQIVNDFQKGDIAEGYSVSREKKESFPLTVTSAQKNPTAFYLCASSIQGGPYEQYFGPGTRLTVT.

V gene TRBV15 combines with J gene TRBJ2-1; 7 positions agree with TRBD1. The length of the CDR3 is 16 residues. The V and J ends lost 0 bases and 0 bases, in that order; junction bases with no gene match: 2. CDR1 is LNHNV and CDR2 is YYDKDF in the germline V gene (reference sequence). CDR3 loop: CATSRDRDSSYNEQFF. The CDR3 DNA sequence: TGTGCCACCAGCAGAGATCGGGACAGCTCCTACAATGAGCAGTTCTTC.

CDR3 loop: CASSDSQNTEAFF. CDR3 nucleotides: TGTGCCAGCAGTGACAGCCAGAACACTGAAGCTTTCTTT. The V gene is TRBV6-4, the J gene TRBJ1-1; D ambiguous. Germline V gives CDR1 MRHNA, CDR2 SNTAGT. Trimming took 2 bases from V and 1 from J, leaving 5 bases between them. This CDR3 region has 13 residues.

The V gene is TRBV4-2, the J gene TRBJ1-1, with D tentatively TRBD1 (6 bases). Trimming left V 2 bases short and J 1 base short, with 17 bases between. The CDR3 runs to 17 residues. CDR1 LGHNA and CDR2 YNFKEQ come from the germline V gene. The CDR3 loop reads CASSQRGGLGGNTEAFF. CDR3 nucleotides: TGTGCCAGCAGCCAAAGGGGGGGGTTAGGAGGGAACACTGAAGCTTTCTTT.

The chain joins TRBV9 to TRBJ2-7; D is possibly TRBD1 (6 bases). Germline V gene lookup returns CDR1 SGDLS and CDR2 YYNGEE. Trimming shortened V by 1 base and J by 0 bases, and 8 bases separated the two germline ends. The length of the CDR3 is 14 residues. Here the CDR3 DNA reads TGTGCCAGCAGCGTAACAGGGAGCTCCTACGAGCAGTACTTC. Translation gives CASSVTGSSYEQYF.

The CDR3 loop is CASSIAGGPQNEQYF. Here the CDR3 DNA reads TGTGCCAGCAGTATAGCGGGGGGGCCTCAAAACGAGCAGTACTTC. The chain employs TRBV7-2 and TRBJ2-7; TRBD2 matches at 11 bases. CDR1 is SGHTA, CDR2 FQGNSA, per germline. Unmatched junction bases numbered 9, after V lost 6 bases and J lost 5 bases. This CDR3 has 15 residues. Looking up the rest from reference TRBV7-2 and TRBJ2-7 gives the full variable domain: GAGVSQSPSNKVTEKGKDVELRCDPISGHTALYWYRQSLGQGLEFLIYFQGNSAPDKSGLPSDRFSAERTGGSVSTLTIQRTQQEDSAVYLCASSIAGGPQNEQYFGPGTRLTVT.

This sequence joins TRBV7-6 and TRBJ1-2; TRBD1 might be the D (5 bases). V dropped 5 bases and J dropped 4 bases, with 14 bases sitting between them. Germline V lookup: CDR1 SGHVS, CDR2 FNYEAQ. This CDR3 has 14 residues. CDR3 in DNA: TGTGCCAGCAGCGCTCGGGGACTCTCCTATGGCTACACCTTC. Translating it yields CASSARGLSYGYTF.

This CDR3 is CASKGQLYEQYF. The CDR3 bases are TGTGCCAGCAAGGGACAGCTCTACGAGCAGTACTTC. The rearrangement links TRBV2 to TRBJ2-7; 7 bases map to TRBD1. This CDR3 has 12 amino acids. V gave up 7 bases and J gave up 3 bases; unmatched junction bases: 3. The V gene's germline CDR1 is SNHLY and CDR2 FYNNEI.

This sequence joins TRBV19 and TRBJ1-5; 9 bases fit TRBD1. CDR1 and CDR2 from the germline V gene are LNHDA and SQIVND (reference sequence). The V and J ends lost 10 bases and 2 bases, in that order; junction bases with no gene match: 6. This CDR3 has 14 amino acids. The CDR3 bases are TGTGCCATACAGGGGGCGTCGGGCAATCAGCCCCAGCATTTT. This gives the protein CAIQGASGNQPQHF. Drawing the rest from reference TRBV19 and TRBJ1-5, the complete variable domain is DGGITQSPKYLFRKEGQNVTLSCEQNLNHDAMYWYRQDPGQGLRLIYYSQIVNDFQKGDIAEGYSVSREKKESFPLTVTSAQKNPTAFYLCAIQGASGNQPQHFGDGTRLSIL.

The chain employs TRBV5-1 and TRBJ2-5, with 8 bases that match TRBD2. Losses at the gene ends were 7 bases for V and 5 bases for J; bases not matched to a gene: 13. This CDR3 has 15 amino acids. Germline V gives CDR1 SGHRS, CDR2 YFSETQ. The CDR3 loop reads CASSPSSSGAETQYF. The CDR3, as DNA: TGCGCCAGCTCACCATCGAGTAGCGGGGCGGAGACCCAGTACTTC.

V gene TRBV19 combines with J gene TRBJ1-5; D remains ambiguous. Germline V gene sequence: CDR1 LNHDA, CDR2 SQIVND (reference sequence). The germline V and J ends were trimmed by 0 bases and 3 bases, with 9 bases remaining between them. The length of the CDR3 is 15 residues. CDR3: CASSIERGFNQPQHF. CDR3 in DNA: TGTGCCAGTAGTATAGAGCGGGGTTTCAATCAGCCCCAGCATTTT.

The CDR3 DNA is TGTGCCAGCAGCTTATCGGCAGGGGCGGGGGACACTGAAGCTTTCTTT. Encoded protein: CASSLSAGAGDTEAFF. The V call is TRBV11-3, the J call TRBJ1-1; possible D gene TRBD1, 6 bases. Germline lookup yields CDR1 SGHNT and CDR2 YENEEA. The CDR3 has 16 amino acids. V lost 2 bases, J lost 3 bases, and 16 bases lay in between.